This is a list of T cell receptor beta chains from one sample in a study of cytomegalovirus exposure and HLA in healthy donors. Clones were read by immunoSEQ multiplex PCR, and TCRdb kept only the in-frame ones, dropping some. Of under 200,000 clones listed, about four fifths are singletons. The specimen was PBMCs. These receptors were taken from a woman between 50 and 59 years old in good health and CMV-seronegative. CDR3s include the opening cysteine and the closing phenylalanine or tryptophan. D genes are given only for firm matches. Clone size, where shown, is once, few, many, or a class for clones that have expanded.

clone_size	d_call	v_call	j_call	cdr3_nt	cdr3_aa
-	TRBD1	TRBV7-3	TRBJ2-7	TGTGCCAGCAGCTTAGACAGGGAAGGCGAGCAGTACTTC	CASSLDREGEQYF
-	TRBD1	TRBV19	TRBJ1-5	TGTGCCAGTAGTCCGGGGACAGGGAATCAGCCCCAGCATTTT	CASSPGTGNQPQHF
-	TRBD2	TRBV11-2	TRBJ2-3	TGTGCCAGCACCACGGACGTAGCGGGACTGGATACGCAGTATTTT	CASTTDVAGLDTQYF
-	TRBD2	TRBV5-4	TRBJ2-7	TGTGCCAGCAGCTTGGGATCTAGCGGAACCTACGAGCAGTACTTC	CASSLGSSGTYEQYF
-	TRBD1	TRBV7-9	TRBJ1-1	TGTGCCAGCAGCATACAGGGGTTGACTGAAGCTTTCTTT	CASSIQGLTEAFF
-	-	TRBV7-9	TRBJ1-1	TGTGCCAGCAGCCAGAATATGCCGAACACTGAAGCTTTCTTT	CASSQNMPNTEAFF
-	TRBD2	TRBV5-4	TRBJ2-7	TGTGCCAGCAGCTTGGCAGGACTAGTCAACGAGCAGTACTTC	CASSLAGLVNEQYF
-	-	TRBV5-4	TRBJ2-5	TGTGCCAGCAACCAAGGGGTTGACAGGACAGAGACCCAGTACTTC	CASNQGVDRTETQYF
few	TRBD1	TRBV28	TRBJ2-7	TGTGCCAGCAGGACGACAGGGGGCATTTACGAGCAGTACTTC	CASRTTGGIYEQYF
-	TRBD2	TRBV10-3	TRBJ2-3	TGTGCCATCAGTGGGGCCACGGCGGGGGGTGCGACAGATACGCAGTATTTT	CAISGATAGGATDTQYF
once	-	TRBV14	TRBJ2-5	TGTGCCAGCAGCCTTCCAGGGCAGGGAGAGACCCAGTACTTC	CASSLPGQGETQYF
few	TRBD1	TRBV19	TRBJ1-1	TGTGCCAGTAGTGCAGGGGGGAGTGAAGCTTTCTTT	CASSAGGSEAFF
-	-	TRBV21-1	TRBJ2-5	TGTGCCAGCAGCCCTAAGGGGGGGGAGACCCAGTACTTC	CASSPKGGETQYF
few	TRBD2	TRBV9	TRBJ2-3	TGTGCCAGCAGCGGACGAGCGGGGGCCGTCCTTGGTACGCAGTATTTT	CASSGRAGAVLGTQYF
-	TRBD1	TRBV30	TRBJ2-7	TGTGCCTGGAGTCACCCCGGGACAGGGTTCTACGAGCAGTACTTC	CAWSHPGTGFYEQYF
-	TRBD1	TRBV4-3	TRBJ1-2	TGCGCCAGCAGCCAAGAACCCACCGGGACAGGATTATCGGGCTACACCTTC	CASSQEPTGTGLSGYTF
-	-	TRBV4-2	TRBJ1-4	TGTGCCAGCAGCCAAGAGGGGAGTACTAATGAAAAACTGTTTTTT	CASSQEGSTNEKLFF
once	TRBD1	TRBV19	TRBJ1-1	TGTGCCAGTAGCCCCCCCGGGACAGCGAACACTGAAGCTTTCTTT	CASSPPGTANTEAFF
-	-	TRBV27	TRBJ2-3	TGTGCCAGCAGCTCGGACTACAACACAGATACGCAGTATTTT	CASSSDYNTDTQYF
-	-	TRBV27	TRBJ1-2	TGTGCCAGCAGTTTCCAGGGGCAGCTCAGTGGTGGCTACACCTTC	CASSFQGQLSGGYTF
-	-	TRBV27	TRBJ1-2	TGTGCCAGCAGTGGAGGGAACTATGGCTACACCTTC	CASSGGNYGYTF
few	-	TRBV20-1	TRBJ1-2	TGCAGTGCCGATATCGGGACACTTTACACCTTC	CSADIGTLYTF
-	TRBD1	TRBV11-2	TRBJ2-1	TGTGCCAGCAGCCTAATCTCTCGGGGACAGGGGGCGCACAATGAGCAGTTCTTC	CASSLISRGQGAHNEQFF
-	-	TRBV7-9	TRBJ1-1	TGTGCCAGCAGCTTCGGTCCTTACGAAGCTTTCTTT	CASSFGPYEAFF
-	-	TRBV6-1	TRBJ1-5	TGTGCCAGCAGTGTTACAGGGATCAATCAGCCCCAGCATTTT	CASSVTGINQPQHF
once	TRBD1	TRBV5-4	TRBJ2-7	TGTGCCAGCAGCTTGGACAGGGGGCGGTACGAGCAGTACTTC	CASSLDRGRYEQYF
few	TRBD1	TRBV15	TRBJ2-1	TGTGCCACCAGCGGATATAGAACAGGACAGGATGAGCAGTTCTTC	CATSGYRTGQDEQFF
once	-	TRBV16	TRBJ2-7	TGTGCCAGCAGCCAATCTGGGGCTGGAGAGCAGTACTTC	CASSQSGAGEQYF
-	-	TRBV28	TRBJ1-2	TGTGCCAGCAGTACCGGCAGGGCCTATGGCTACACCTTC	CASSTGRAYGYTF
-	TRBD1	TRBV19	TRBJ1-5	TGTGCCAGTAGTGAGGACAGGGGCCGAGGACAGCCCCAGCATTTT	CASSEDRGRGQPQHF
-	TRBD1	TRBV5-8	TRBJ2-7	TGTGCCAGCAGCGGGACAGGGGTCTACGAGCAGTACTTC	CASSGTGVYEQYF
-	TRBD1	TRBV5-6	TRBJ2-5	TGTGCCAGCAGCTTGACCGGGACAGGGGGAGCAGAGACCCAGTACTTC	CASSLTGTGGAETQYF
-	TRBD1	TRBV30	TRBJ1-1	TGTGCCTGGAGTGAAACCGGGACAGAAGAAGCTTTCTTT	CAWSETGTEEAFF
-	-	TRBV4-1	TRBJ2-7	TGCGCCAGCAGCCAAGTGGGAGTTTTCACCTACGAGCAGTACTTC	CASSQVGVFTYEQYF
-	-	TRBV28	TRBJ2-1	TGTGCCAGCAGTGCCGAGTACTCCTACAATGAGCAGTTCTTC	CASSAEYSYNEQFF
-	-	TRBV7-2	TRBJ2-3	TGTGCCAGCAGCTTATCCCTTGGGGGCCCAGATACGCAGTATTTT	CASSLSLGGPDTQYF
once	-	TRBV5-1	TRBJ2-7	TGCGCCAGCAGCTTTTACAGGGAAGGGTTCGAGCAGTACTTC	CASSFYREGFEQYF
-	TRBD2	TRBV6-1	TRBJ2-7	TGTGCCAGCAGTGTGACTAGCGGATACTACGAGCAGTACTTC	CASSVTSGYYEQYF
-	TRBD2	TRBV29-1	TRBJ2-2	TGCAGCGTTGATAGCGGGAACCCGAACACCGGGGAGCTGTTTTTT	CSVDSGNPNTGELFF
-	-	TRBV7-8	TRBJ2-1	TGTGCCAGCAGCTTAGCGCCAGGGTGGGGGGACAATGAGCAGTTCTTC	CASSLAPGWGDNEQFF
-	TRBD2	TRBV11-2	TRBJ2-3	TGTGCCAGCAGCAACCCGGGGGGGGCAGATACGCAGTATTTT	CASSNPGGADTQYF
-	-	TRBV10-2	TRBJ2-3	TGCGCCAGCAGTGAAGTCTCCGGGGGCACAGATACGCAGTATTTT	CASSEVSGGTDTQYF
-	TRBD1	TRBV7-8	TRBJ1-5	TGTGCCAGCAGCCGCCGAGGCATTCGCGGGACAGGGGAAGGAGGCAATCAGCCCCAGCATTTT	CASSRRGIRGTGEGGNQPQHF
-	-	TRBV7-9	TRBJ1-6	TGTGCCAGCAGCCCCCTCCGAGACTATAATTCACCCCTCCACTTT	CASSPLRDYNSPLHF
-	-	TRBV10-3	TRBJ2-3	TGTGCCATCGCAACACCCCAGGGGAGCGGTACAGATACGCAGTATTTT	CAIATPQGSGTDTQYF
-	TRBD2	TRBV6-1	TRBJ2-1	TGTGCCAGCAACCTATGGGCTAGCGGGAGTGATGAGCAGTTCTTC	CASNLWASGSDEQFF
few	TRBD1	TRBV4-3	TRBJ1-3	TGCGCCAGCAGCCAAGACGGACAGGGGCCTGGAAACACCATATATTTT	CASSQDGQGPGNTIYF
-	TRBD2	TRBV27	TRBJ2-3	TGTGCCAGCAGTCGAAAGCGGGGGGACACAGATACGCAGTATTTT	CASSRKRGDTDTQYF
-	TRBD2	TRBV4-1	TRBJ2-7	TGCGCCAGCAGCCAAGATGTCCTAGCGGAAGGTGGCGAGCAGTACTTC	CASSQDVLAEGGEQYF
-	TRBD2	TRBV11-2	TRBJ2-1	TGTGCCAGCAGCCACCAGCGGGGGGGCGTATACAATGAGCAGTTCTTC	CASSHQRGGVYNEQFF
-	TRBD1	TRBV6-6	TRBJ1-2	TGTGCCAGCAGTTACGGGGCCGGACAGGACTATGGCTACACCTTC	CASSYGAGQDYGYTF
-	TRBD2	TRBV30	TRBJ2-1	TGTGCCTGGAGTTTCAGACTAGCGGGGTCTTTTAGCTCCTACAATGAGCAGTTCTTC	CAWSFRLAGSFSSYNEQFF
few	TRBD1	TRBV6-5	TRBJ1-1	TGTGCCAGCAGTGAAACAGGGGGAGATACTGAAGCTTTCTTT	CASSETGGDTEAFF
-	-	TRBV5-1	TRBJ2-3	TGCGCCAGCAGGAGCCAGGGGCACAGCACAGATACGCAGTATTTT	CASRSQGHSTDTQYF
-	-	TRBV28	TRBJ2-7	TGTGCCAGCAGTCTAAGTCCCTACGAGCAGTACTTC	CASSLSPYEQYF
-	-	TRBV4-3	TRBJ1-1	TGCGCCAGCAGCCAAGAACGGGGGGTCACTGAAGCTTTCTTT	CASSQERGVTEAFF
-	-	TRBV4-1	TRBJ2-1	TGCGCCAGCAGCCTAGAAGATAAATTGGGGCAGGGTAAGCAGTTCTTC	CASSLEDKLGQGKQFF
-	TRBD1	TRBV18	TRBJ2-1	TGTGCCAGCTCACTAGGACAGGGGGATGAGCAGTTCTTC	CASSLGQGDEQFF
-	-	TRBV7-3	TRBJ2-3	TGTGCCAGCAGCTTGAGATTGACTAGCACAGATACGCAGTATTTT	CASSLRLTSTDTQYF